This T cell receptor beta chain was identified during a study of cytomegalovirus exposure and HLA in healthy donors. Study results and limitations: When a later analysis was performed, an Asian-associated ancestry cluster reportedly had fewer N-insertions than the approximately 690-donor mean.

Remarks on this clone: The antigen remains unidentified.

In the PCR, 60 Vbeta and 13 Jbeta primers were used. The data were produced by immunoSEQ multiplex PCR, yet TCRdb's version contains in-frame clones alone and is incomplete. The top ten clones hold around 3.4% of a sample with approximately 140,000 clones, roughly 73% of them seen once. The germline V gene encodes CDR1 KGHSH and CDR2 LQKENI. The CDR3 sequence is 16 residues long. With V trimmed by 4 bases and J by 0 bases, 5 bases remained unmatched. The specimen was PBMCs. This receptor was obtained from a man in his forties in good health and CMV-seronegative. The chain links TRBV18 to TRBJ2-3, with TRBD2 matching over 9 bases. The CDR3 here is CASSRSGGPSTDTQYF. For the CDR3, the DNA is TGTGCCAGCTCACGCAGCGGGGGGCCGAGCACAGATACGCAGTATTTT. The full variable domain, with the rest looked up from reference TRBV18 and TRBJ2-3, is NAGVMQNPRHLVRRRGQEARLRCSPMKGHSHVYWYRQLPEEGLKFMVYLQKENIIDESGMPKERFSAEFPKEGPSILRIQQVVRGDSAAYFCASSRSGGPSTDTQYFGPGTRLTVL.